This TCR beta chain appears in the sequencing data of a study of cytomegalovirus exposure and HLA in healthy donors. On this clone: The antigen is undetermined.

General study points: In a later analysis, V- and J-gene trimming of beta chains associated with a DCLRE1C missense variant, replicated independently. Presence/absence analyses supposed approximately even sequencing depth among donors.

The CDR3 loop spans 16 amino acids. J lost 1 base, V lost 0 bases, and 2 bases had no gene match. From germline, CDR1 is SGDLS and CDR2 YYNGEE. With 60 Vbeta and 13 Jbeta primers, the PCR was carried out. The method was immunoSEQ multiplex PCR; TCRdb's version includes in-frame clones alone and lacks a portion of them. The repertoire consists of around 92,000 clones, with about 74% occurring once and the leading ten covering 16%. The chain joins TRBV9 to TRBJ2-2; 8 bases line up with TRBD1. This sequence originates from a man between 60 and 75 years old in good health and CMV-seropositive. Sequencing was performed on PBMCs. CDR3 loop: CASSVEGTGNTGELFF. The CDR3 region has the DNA TGTGCCAGCAGCGTAGAAGGGACAGGGAACACCGGGGAGCTGTTTTTT.